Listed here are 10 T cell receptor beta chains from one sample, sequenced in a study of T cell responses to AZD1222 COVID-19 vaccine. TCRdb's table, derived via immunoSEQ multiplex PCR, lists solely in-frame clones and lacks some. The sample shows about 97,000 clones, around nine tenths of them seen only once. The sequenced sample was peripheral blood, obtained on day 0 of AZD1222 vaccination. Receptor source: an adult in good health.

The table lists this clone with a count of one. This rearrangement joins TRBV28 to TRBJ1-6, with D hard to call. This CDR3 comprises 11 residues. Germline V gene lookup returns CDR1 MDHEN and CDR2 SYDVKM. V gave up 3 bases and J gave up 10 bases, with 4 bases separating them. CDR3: CASSFESPLHF. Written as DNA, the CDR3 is TGTGCCAGCAGTTTTGAATCACCCCTCCACTTT.

This chain's CDR3 is CASSFWTGNEKLFF. In DNA form, the CDR3 reads TGTGCCAGCAGCTTCTGGACGGGTAATGAAAAACTGTTTTTT. The rearrangement links TRBV7-8 to TRBJ1-4; D uncertain. The CDR3 length is 14 residues. The germline CDR1 and CDR2 sequences are SGHVS and FQNEAQ. V dropped 3 bases and J dropped 4 bases, with 9 bases sitting between them.

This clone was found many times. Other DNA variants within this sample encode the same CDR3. The CDR3 sequence: CASSPQGNTEAFF. DNA of the CDR3: TGTGCCAGCTCACCACAGGGAAACACTGAAGCTTTCTTT. The V gene is TRBV18, the J gene TRBJ1-1; D gene unclear. CDR1 KGHSH and CDR2 LQKENI come from the germline V gene. The length of the CDR3 is 13 residues. Trimming stripped 1 base from V and 2 bases from J, with 5 bases between.

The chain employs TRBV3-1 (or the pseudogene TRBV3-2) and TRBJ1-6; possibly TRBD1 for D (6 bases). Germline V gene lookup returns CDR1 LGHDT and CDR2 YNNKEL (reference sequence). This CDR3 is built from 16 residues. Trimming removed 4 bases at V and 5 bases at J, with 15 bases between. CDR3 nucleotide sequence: TGTGCCAGCAGCCCGCCCGGGGGCCAGAATAATTCACCCCTCCACTTT. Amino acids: CASSPPGGQNNSPLHF.

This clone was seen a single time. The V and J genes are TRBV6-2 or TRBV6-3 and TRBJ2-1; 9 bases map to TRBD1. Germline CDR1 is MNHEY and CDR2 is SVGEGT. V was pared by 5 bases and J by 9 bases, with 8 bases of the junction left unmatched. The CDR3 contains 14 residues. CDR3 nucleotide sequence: TGTGCCAGCAGTCCCCGGGACAGGGCGGCTGAGCAGTTCTTC. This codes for CASSPRDRAAEQFF.

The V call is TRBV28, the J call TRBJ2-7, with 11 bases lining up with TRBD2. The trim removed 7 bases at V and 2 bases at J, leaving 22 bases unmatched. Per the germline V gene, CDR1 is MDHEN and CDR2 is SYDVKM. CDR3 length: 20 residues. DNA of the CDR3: TGTGCCAGCACCTTCGGGGGACTAGCGGACCGCGCGGGTGGAACCTACGAGCAGTACTTC. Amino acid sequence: CASTFGGLADRAGGTYEQYF.

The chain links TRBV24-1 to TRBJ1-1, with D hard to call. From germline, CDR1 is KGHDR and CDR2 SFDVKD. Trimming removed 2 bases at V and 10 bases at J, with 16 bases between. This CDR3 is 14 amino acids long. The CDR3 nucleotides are TGTGCCACCAGTGATTCAGGTCAGTTCGAAGGAGCTTTCTTT. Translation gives CATSDSGQFEGAFF.

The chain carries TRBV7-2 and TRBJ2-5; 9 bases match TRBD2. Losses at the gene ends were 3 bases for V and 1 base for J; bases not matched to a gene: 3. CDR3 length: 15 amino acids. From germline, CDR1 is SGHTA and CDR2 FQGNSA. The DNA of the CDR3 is TGTGCCAGCAGCTTCCAGCGGGGGGCCCAAGAGACCCAGTACTTC. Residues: CASSFQRGAQETQYF.

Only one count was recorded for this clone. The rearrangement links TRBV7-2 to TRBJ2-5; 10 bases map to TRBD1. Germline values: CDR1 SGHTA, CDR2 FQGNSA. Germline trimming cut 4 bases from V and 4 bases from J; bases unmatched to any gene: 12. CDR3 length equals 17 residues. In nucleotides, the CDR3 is TGTGCCAGCAGCTACCTACCGGGACAGGGGTTTCGAGAGACCCAGTACTTC. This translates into CASSYLPGQGFRETQYF.

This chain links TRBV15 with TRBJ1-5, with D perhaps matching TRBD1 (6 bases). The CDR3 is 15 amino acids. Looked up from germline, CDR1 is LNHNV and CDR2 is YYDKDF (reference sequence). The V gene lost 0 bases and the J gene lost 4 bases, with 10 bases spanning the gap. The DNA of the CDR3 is TGTGCCACCAGCAGAGAAACAGGGTTAAATCAGCCCCAGCATTTT. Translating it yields CATSRETGLNQPQHF.